The TCR beta chain under discussion was sequenced for a study of T-cell reconstitution after alpha-beta-depleted transplantation in children. This clonotype was seen a few times. Unique molecular identifiers were built into the TCRbeta library. TCRdb processed the PCR reads anew with MiXCR; each CDR3 protein has one entry. This sample has about 610,000 distinct CDR3 sequences, with about 11% found just once. This CDR3 spans 13 amino acids. Germline assignment: CDR1 SGHTA and CDR2 FQGNSA. With 2 bases removed from V and 5 bases from J, the gap between germline ends came to 10 bases. The sequencing used PBMCs from the stem cell graft donor, collected from the stem cell graft. The chain uses TRBV7-2 and TRBJ2-7, with D perhaps matching TRBD2 (5 bases). The TCR comes from a human donor who donated a stem cell graft to a child with acute myeloid leukemia. This CDR3 is CASSLRERDEQYF. DNA for the CDR3: TGTGCCAGCAGCTTAAGGGAGCGAGACGAGCAGTACTTC.